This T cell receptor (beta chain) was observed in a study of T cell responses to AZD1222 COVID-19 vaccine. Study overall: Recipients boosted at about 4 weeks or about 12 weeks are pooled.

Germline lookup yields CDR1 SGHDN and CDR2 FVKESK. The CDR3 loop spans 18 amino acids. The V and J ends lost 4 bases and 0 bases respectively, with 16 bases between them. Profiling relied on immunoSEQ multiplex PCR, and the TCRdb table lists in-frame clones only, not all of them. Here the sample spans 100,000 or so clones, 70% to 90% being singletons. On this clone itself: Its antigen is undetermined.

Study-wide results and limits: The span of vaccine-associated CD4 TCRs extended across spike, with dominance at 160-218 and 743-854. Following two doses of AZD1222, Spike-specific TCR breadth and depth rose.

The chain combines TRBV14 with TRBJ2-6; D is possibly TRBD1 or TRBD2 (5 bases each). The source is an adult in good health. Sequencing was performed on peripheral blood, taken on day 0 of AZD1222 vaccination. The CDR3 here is CASSLTRGRSSGANVLTF. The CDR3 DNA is TGTGCCAGCAGCCTCACTAGGGGCAGGAGCTCTGGGGCCAACGTCCTGACTTTC.